This TCR beta chain appears in the sequencing data of a study of blood T cell repertoires in COVID-19. Authors' processing steps: It was from reference gene primer amplification that nucleated cell counts were estimated. Produced via immunoSEQ multiplex PCR; TCRdb's table is partial and in-frame only. V and J calls and clone size are given by that table; D and trimming were obtained from the DNA. This table holds some 270,000 clones, 85% to 90% found once. This CDR3 region has 15 residues. Germline V gene lookup returns CDR1 MDHEN and CDR2 SYDVKM. V was pared by 1 base and J by 2 bases, with 11 bases between.

This sequence originates from a woman in her sixties who had recovered from COVID-19. The V call is TRBV28, the J call TRBJ2-5, with D possibly matching TRBD1 (6 bases). The material sequenced was PBMCs or T cells enriched from blood (not recorded which). DNA of the CDR3: TGTGCCAGCAGTTTATCGCAGGGGCGGCAAGAGACCCAGTACTTC. Protein product: CASSLSQGRQETQYF. Filled out from reference TRBV28 and TRBJ2-5, the complete variable domain reads DVKVTQSSRYLVKRTGEKVFLECVQDMDHENMFWYRQDPGLGLRLIYFSYDVKMKEKGDIPEGYSVSREKKERFSLILESASTNQTSMYLCASSLSQGRQETQYFGPGTRLLVL.